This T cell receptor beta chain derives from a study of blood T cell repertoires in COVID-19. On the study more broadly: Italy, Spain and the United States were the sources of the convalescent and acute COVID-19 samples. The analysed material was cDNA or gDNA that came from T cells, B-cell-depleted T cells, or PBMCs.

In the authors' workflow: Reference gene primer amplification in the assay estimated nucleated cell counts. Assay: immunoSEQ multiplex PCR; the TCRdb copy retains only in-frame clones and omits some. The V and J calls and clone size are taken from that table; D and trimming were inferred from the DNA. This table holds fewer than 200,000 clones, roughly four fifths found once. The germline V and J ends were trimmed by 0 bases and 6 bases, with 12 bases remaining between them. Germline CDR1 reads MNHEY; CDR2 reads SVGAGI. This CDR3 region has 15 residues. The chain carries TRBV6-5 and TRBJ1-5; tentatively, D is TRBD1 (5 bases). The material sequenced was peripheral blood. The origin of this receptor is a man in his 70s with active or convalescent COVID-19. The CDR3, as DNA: TGTGCCAGCAGTTACTCGGGGGGTACGGGTCAGCCCCAGCATTTT. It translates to CASSYSGGTGQPQHF.